These 6 T cell receptor beta chains originate from one sample sequenced in a study of tumor-infiltrating lymphocytes in primary liver carcinoma. A primer matching the constant region was used to make TCR beta cDNA from 500 to 650 ng of total RNA. Three nested multiplex PCR rounds, a slightly modified ARM-PCR, produced the libraries for TCR beta. The two initial PCR rounds, around 11 cycles each, used TRBV1-TRBV30 forward and C-beta reverse primers. TCRdb fed the multiplex PCR reads into MiXCR, producing one record per CDR3 protein. The sample shows 100,000 or so distinct CDR3 sequences, about 62% of them seen only once. From unsorted bulk tissue weighing roughly 17-32 mg, DNA and RNA were co-extracted. Sequences were obtained from liver tumor tissue from sampling region 2. Subset specified: tumor region T2, inferior pole. Every receptor here comes from a woman aged 60-75 years with primary liver carcinoma and hepatitis B virus infection.

Comment on this clonotype: The CDR3 does not end in the conserved phenylalanine or tryptophan, so this is likely a read error. This rearrangement joins TRBV13 to TRBJ2-5; no definite D call. Germline V CDR1 and CDR2: PRHDT, FYEKMQ (reference sequence). V was trimmed by 2 bases and J by 5 bases, leaving 6 bases between them. The CDR3 spans 12 residues. The CDR3 sequence is CASSLKRETQYL. Written as DNA, the CDR3 is TGTGCCAGCAGCTTAAAACGGGAGACCCAGTACCTA.

Points on this clonotype: One junction end does not reproduce the germline sequence, and a read error may be involved. The chain links TRBV12-3 or TRBV12-4 to TRBJ1-1; the D is unclear. This CDR3 is 15 amino acids long. CDR3 DNA sequence: TGTACCAGCAGTTTAGGTAGGCGGGGGAACACTGAAGCTTTCTTT. Protein sequence: CTSSLGRRGNTEAFF.

With regard to this clonotype: A much larger clone differs by one base, so this may be a read error. The rearrangement links TRBV28 to TRBJ2-2; tentative D call: TRBD2 (6 bases). Per germline, CDR1 MDHEN and CDR2 SYDVKM. V was shortened by 11 bases and J by 3 bases, with 13 bases between the two germline ends. The CDR3 is made up of 13 amino acids. The CDR3 spells CAAGSADTGELFF. CDR3 DNA sequence: TGTGCCGCGGGGTCGGCGGACACCGGGGAGCTGTTTTTT.

The chain has TRBV20-1 and TRBJ1-1; D gene uncertain. V was pared by 6 bases and J by 5 bases, with 19 bases between. The V gene's germline CDR1 is DFQATT and CDR2 SNEGSKA (reference sequence). The CDR3 is 14 amino acids. The CDR3 DNA follows: TGCAGTGCCAAAGATGCCGGGGTGGGGACTGAAGCTTTCTTT. This gives the protein CSAKDAGVGTEAFF.

Points on this clonotype: Compared with germline, one end of the junction differs, possibly owing to a read error. The chain is built from TRBV11-2 and TRBJ2-1, with 10 bases aligning to TRBD1. Germline V gene lookup returns CDR1 SGHAT and CDR2 FQNNGV. The CDR3 is 17 residues long. CDR3 region: CASGLTQGQGYRGEQSF. CDR3 coding DNA: TGTGCCAGCGGCTTAACCCAGGGACAGGGGTACAGGGGTGAGCAGTCCTTC.

This clonotype has a count of ten or more. The V call is TRBV12-5, the J call TRBJ2-1, with unresolved D. Germline CDR1 LGHNT, CDR2 FRNRAP. V was cut by 0 bases and J by 6 bases, with 3 bases left in between. This CDR3 has 12 residues. The chain's CDR3 is CASGLVRNEQFF. CDR3 coding DNA: TGTGCTAGTGGTTTGGTACGCAATGAGCAGTTCTTC.